Here is one T cell receptor beta chain with its context. The data belong to a study of cytomegalovirus exposure and HLA in healthy donors. The CDR3 consists of 13 residues. V lost 6 bases and J 4 bases, leaving 12 bases between the germline ends. Germline loops: CDR1 KGHSH, CDR2 LQKENI. Primers: 60 Vbeta forward and 13 Jbeta reverse. TCRdb's table, derived via immunoSEQ multiplex PCR, lists solely in-frame clones and lacks some. The repertoire includes 90,000 to 120,000 clones, roughly 77% of them detected once, and under 5% sits in the top ten. The specimen sequenced was PBMCs. The V gene is TRBV18, the J gene TRBJ1-1, with a possible D match to TRBD1 (5 bases). The receptor was derived from a woman in her 50s in good health and CMV-seropositive. The CDR3 sequence: CASSRGHGTEAFF. The CDR3, as DNA: TGTGCCAGCTCCCGAGGACATGGCACTGAAGCTTTCTTT.